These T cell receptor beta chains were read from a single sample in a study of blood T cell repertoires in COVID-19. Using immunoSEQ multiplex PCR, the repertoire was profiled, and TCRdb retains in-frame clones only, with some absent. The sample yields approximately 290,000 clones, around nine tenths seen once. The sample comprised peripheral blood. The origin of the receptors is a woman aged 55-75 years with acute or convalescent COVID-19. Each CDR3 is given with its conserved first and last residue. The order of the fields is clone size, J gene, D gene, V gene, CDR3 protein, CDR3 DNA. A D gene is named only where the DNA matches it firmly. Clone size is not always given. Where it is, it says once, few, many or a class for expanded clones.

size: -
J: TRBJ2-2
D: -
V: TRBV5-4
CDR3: CASSLSSGHTGELFF
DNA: TGTGCCAGCAGCTTGAGTAGCGGCCACACCGGGGAGCTGTTTTTT

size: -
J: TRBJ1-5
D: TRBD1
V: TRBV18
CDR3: CASSQDRGREQPQHF
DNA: TGTGCCAGCTCACAAGACAGGGGGCGGGAGCAGCCCCAGCATTTT

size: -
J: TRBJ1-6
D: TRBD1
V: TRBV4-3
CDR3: CASSQVRGNNSPLHF
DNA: TGCGCCAGCAGCCAAGTCAGGGGGAATAATTCACCCCTCCACTTT

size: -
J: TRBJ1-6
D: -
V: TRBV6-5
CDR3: CASSTPRDTGRPLHF
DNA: TGTGCCAGCAGTACCCCCCGGGACACCGGACGCCCCCTCCACTTT

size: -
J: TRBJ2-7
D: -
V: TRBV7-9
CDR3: CASSLSGLSYEQYF
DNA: TGTGCCAGCAGCTTATCAGGACTCTCCTACGAGCAGTACTTC

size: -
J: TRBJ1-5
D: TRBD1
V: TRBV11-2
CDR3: CASSITGGNQPQHF
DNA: TGTGCCAGCAGCATAACAGGGGGCAATCAGCCCCAGCATTTT

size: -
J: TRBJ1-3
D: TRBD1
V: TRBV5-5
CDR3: CASSKLQGGSDTIYF
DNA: TGTGCCAGCAGCAAGCTACAGGGGGGGTCGGACACCATATATTTT

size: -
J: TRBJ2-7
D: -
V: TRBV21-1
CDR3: CASSKALPQPGGLAGGPTSYEQYF
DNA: TGTGCCAGCAGCAAAGCGCTCCCGCAGCCGGGGGGCCTAGCGGGAGGGCCTACCTCCTACGAGCAGTACTTC

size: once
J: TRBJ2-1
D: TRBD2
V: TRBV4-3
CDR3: CASSQGPGLAGTYNEQFF
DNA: TGCGCCAGCAGCCAAGGTCCGGGACTAGCGGGGACCTACAATGAGCAGTTCTTC

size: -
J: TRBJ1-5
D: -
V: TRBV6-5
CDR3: CASSQGYYQPQHF
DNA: TGTGCCAGCAGTCAGGGGTATTATCAGCCCCAGCATTTT

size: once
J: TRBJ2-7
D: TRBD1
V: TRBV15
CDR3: CATSKAGGPYEQYF
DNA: TGTGCCACCAGCAAGGCAGGGGGCCCCTACGAGCAGTACTTC

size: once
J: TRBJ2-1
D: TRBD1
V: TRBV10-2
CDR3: CASSDPRQGNNEQFF
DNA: TGCGCCAGCAGTGACCCTCGACAGGGAAACAATGAGCAGTTCTTC

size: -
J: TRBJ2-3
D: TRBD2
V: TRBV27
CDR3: CASSLLGRSGIYTDTQYF
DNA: TGTGCCAGCAGTCTTTTGGGACGTAGCGGGATTTATACAGATACGCAGTATTTT

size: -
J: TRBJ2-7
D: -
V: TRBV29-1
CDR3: CSVTGRDEQYF
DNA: TGCAGCGTCACAGGGAGGGACGAGCAGTACTTC

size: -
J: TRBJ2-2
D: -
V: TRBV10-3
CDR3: CAINREGTGEMFF
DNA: TGTGCCATAAACAGGGAGGGGACCGGGGAGATGTTTTTT